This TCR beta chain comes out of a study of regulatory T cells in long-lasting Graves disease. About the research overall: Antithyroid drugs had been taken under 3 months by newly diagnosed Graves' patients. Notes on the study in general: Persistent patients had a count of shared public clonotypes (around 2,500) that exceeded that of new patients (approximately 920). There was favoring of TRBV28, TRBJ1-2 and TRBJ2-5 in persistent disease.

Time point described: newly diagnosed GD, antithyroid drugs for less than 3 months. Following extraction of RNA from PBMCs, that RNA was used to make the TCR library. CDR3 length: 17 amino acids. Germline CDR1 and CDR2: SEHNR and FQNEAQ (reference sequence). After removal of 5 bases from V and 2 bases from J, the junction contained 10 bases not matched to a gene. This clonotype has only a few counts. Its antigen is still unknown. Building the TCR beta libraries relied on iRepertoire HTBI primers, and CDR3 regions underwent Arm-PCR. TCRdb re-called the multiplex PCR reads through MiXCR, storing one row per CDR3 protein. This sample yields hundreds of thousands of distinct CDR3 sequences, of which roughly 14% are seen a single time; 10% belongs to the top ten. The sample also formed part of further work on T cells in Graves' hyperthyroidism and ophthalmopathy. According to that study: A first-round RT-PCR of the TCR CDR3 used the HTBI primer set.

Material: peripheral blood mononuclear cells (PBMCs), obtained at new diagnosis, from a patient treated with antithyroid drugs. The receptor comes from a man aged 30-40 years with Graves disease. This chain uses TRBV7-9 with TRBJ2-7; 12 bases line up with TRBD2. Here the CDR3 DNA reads TGTGCCAGCAGCCCCCGTTGGCTAGCGGGGGGGGCCTACGAGCAGTACTTC. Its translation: CASSPRWLAGGAYEQYF.